These T cell receptor beta chains were read from a single sample in a study of T cell responses to AZD1222 COVID-19 vaccine. TCRdb keeps only in-frame clones here, not all; method: immunoSEQ multiplex PCR. The sample includes around 130,000 clones, more than 80% seen only once; the top ten take 4% to 5%. The starting material was peripheral blood, obtained 28 days after the second dose of the MenACWY control vaccine. Receptor source: an adult who received the MenACWY meningococcal vaccine as a control. Each CDR3 is given with its conserved first and last residue. A D gene is named only where the DNA matches it firmly. Size is stated for part of the rows, as once, few or many counts, or as a class when the clone is expanded.

J: TRBJ2-7; D: NA; V: TRBV5-1; size: NA; CDR3: CASSNRTRAANPYEQYF; DNA: TGCGCCAGCAGCAACCGAACCAGAGCAGCAAACCCCTACGAGCAGTACTTC
J: TRBJ1-5; D: TRBD1; V: TRBV7-2; size: NA; CDR3: CASSLETGLNQPQHF; DNA: TGTGCCAGCAGCTTAGAGACAGGGCTCAATCAGCCCCAGCATTTT
J: TRBJ1-5; D: NA; V: TRBV28; size: NA; CDR3: CASSFGLSGGAPQPQHF; DNA: TGTGCCAGCAGTTTCGGGTTGAGTGGGGGCGCGCCCCAGCCCCAGCATTTT
J: TRBJ1-5; D: NA; V: TRBV28; size: NA; CDR3: CASSHRDFSNQPQHF; DNA: TGTGCCAGCAGCCACCGGGACTTTAGCAATCAGCCCCAGCATTTT
J: TRBJ2-6; D: NA; V: TRBV28; size: NA; CDR3: CASSLGGTGGANVLTF; DNA: TGTGCCAGCAGTTTGGGAGGGACAGGTGGGGCCAACGTCCTGACTTTC
J: TRBJ1-3; D: NA; V: TRBV6-5; size: NA; CDR3: CASSYSENSGNTIYF; DNA: TGTGCCAGCAGTTACTCGGAGAACTCTGGAAACACCATATATTTT
J: TRBJ2-3; D: TRBD1; V: TRBV7-7; size: NA; CDR3: CASSLNRDSYTQYF; DNA: TGTGCCAGCAGCCTAAACCGGGACAGCTATACGCAGTATTTT
J: TRBJ1-2; D: NA; V: TRBV30; size: NA; CDR3: CAGGLDGYTF; DNA: TGTGCCGGGGGGTTAGATGGCTACACCTTC
J: TRBJ1-1; D: NA; V: TRBV10-1; size: few; CDR3: CASSESRQGLTEAFF; DNA: TGCGCCAGCAGTGAGTCCCGGCAGGGTTTGACTGAAGCTTTCTTT
J: TRBJ1-1; D: TRBD1; V: TRBV3-1/TRBV3-2; size: NA; CDR3: CASSQPTGGRWTEAFF; DNA: TGTGCCAGCAGCCAACCGACAGGGGGTCGGTGGACTGAAGCTTTCTTT
J: TRBJ2-1; D: NA; V: TRBV19; size: NA; CDR3: CASRRSSSTLYNEQFF; DNA: TGTGCCAGTAGAAGGTCGAGTTCAACGCTTTACAATGAGCAGTTCTTC
J: TRBJ2-1; D: NA; V: TRBV11-2; size: NA; CDR3: CASTRDIYNEQFF; DNA: TGTGCCAGCACCCGGGACATCTACAATGAGCAGTTCTTC
J: TRBJ2-2; D: TRBD1; V: TRBV5-4; size: NA; CDR3: CASSYYRGTGELFF; DNA: TGTGCCAGCAGCTACTACAGGGGTACCGGGGAGCTGTTTTTT
J: TRBJ2-7; D: TRBD1; V: TRBV4-1; size: NA; CDR3: CASSLLLPDRGAAVVYEQYF; DNA: TGCGCCAGCAGCCTACTATTGCCGGACAGGGGCGCAGCAGTAGTCTACGAGCAGTACTTC
J: TRBJ1-4; D: NA; V: TRBV15; size: NA; CDR3: CATSRDLREGSTNEKLFF; DNA: TGTGCCACCAGCAGAGACCTGCGGGAGGGATCAACTAATGAAAAACTGTTTTTT
J: TRBJ2-1; D: TRBD2; V: TRBV7-2; size: once; CDR3: CASSSPTSGGLYNEQFF; DNA: TGTGCCAGCAGCTCACCGACTAGCGGGGGTCTCTACAATGAGCAGTTCTTC
J: TRBJ1-5; D: NA; V: TRBV2; size: NA; CDR3: CASKRTANQPQHF; DNA: TGTGCCAGCAAGAGGACGGCGAATCAGCCCCAGCATTTT
J: TRBJ1-1; D: NA; V: TRBV5-1; size: few; CDR3: CASSPGAYPSTEAFF; DNA: TGCGCCAGCAGCCCGGGGGCCTACCCTTCAACTGAAGCTTTCTTT
J: TRBJ1-2; D: NA; V: TRBV2; size: NA; CDR3: CASSGEALKSYGYTF; DNA: TGTGCCAGCAGTGGGGAGGCCTTGAAATCCTATGGCTACACCTTC
J: TRBJ2-7; D: TRBD2; V: TRBV5-1; size: once; CDR3: CASSLASGRAEEQYF; DNA: TGCGCCAGCAGCTTGGCAAGCGGGAGGGCCGAAGAGCAGTACTTC